Following are 27 T cell receptor beta chains from one sample sequenced in a study of STAT3 mutations in large granular lymphocyte leukemia. Study-level findings and limits: At least one immunodominant TCR beta clonotype appeared in every T-cell large granular lymphocyte leukemia patient.

For these receptors, no antigen is known. Assay used: immunoSEQ multiplex PCR; TCRdb lists only in-frame clones, some missing. The data hold around 5,200 clones, with more than 65% observed a single time. Sequencing was done on a sample of PBMCs. Source of these receptors: a human donor with T large granular lymphocyte leukemia. Some clones in this sample may be carry-over from other donors' samples.

A few counts support this clone. The chain combines TRBV18 with TRBJ1-2; unclear D gene. CDR1 and CDR2 from the germline V gene are KGHSH and LQKENI. Trimming removed 2 bases from V and 2 bases from J, with 0 bases in between. This CDR3 spans 11 amino acids. DNA of the CDR3: TGTGCCAGCTCACCAAACTATGGCTACACCTTC. It specifies CASSPNYGYTF.

The chain links TRBV30 to TRBJ2-7; D may match TRBD1 or TRBD2 (5 bases each). Trimming removed 3 bases at V and 2 bases at J, with 11 bases between. The germline V gene encodes CDR1 GTSNPN and CDR2 SVGIG (reference sequence). The CDR3 consists of 13 residues. CDR3: CAWSWDVAYEQYF. In DNA form, the CDR3 reads TGTGCCTGGAGCTGGGACGTAGCCTACGAGCAGTACTTC.

The CDR3 reads CASSLGHHRDQPQHF. In nucleotides, the CDR3 is TGTGCCAGCAGCTTGGGTCACCACAGGGACCAGCCCCAGCATTTT. V and J are TRBV5-5 and TRBJ1-5; tentative D call: TRBD1 (6 bases). Trimming shortened V by 0 bases and J by 7 bases, and 14 bases separated the two germline ends. The CDR3 runs 15 residues. Germline CDR1 is SGHKS and CDR2 is YYEKEE (reference sequence).

V and J are TRBV5-1 and TRBJ2-5; D is unresolved. Trimming stripped 0 bases from V and 2 bases from J, with 14 bases between. The CDR3 totals 16 residues. Per germline, CDR1 SGHRS and CDR2 YFSETQ. The CDR3 protein is CASSLGRSFFQETQYF. CDR3 nucleotides: TGCGCCAGCAGCTTGGGCCGCTCCTTTTTTCAAGAGACCCAGTACTTC.

The J gene is TRBJ1-6, the V gene TRBV25-1; D gene unclear. The CDR3 contains 16 residues. With 2 bases removed from V and 0 bases from J, the gap between germline ends came to 8 bases. CDR1 is MGHDK and CDR2 is SYGVNS in the germline V gene. DNA for the CDR3: TGTGCCAGCAGTGAAGGGATACGCTCCTATAATTCACCCCTCCACTTT. This translates into CASSEGIRSYNSPLHF.

This chain links TRBV6-1 with TRBJ1-2; TRBD1 is a possible D gene (6 bases). Germline-derived CDR1 and CDR2 are MNHNS and SASEGT. V was clipped by 7 bases and J by 8 bases, with 20 bases between them. The length of the CDR3 is 14 residues. The CDR3 region is CASKADLGGRGYTF. The CDR3 nucleotides read TGTGCCAGCAAAGCCGATCTCGGGGGGCGAGGCTACACCTTC.

The chain joins TRBV29-1 to TRBJ2-1; D is perhaps TRBD2 (6 bases). The V gene's germline CDR1 is SQVTM and CDR2 ANQGSEA. The CDR3 is 14 amino acids. Trimming stripped 2 bases from V and 6 bases from J, with 14 bases between. CDR3 bases: TGCAGCGTTGAAAGACTAGAAGGGTTCAATGAGCAGTTCTTC. This translates into CSVERLEGFNEQFF.

J is TRBJ1-1 and V is TRBV5-1; unclear D gene. From germline, CDR1 is SGHRS and CDR2 YFSETQ. The CDR3 consists of 15 residues. Deletions cut 4 bases from V and 3 bases from J, with 16 bases between. The CDR3 nucleotides are TGCGCCAGCAGCCCCCGCGGGGATTTGGACACTGAAGCTTTCTTT. The encoded protein is CASSPRGDLDTEAFF.

V and J are TRBV6-5 and TRBJ2-1; 7 bases line up with TRBD2. Per germline, CDR1 MNHEY and CDR2 SVGAGI. The CDR3 is 15 amino acids. The junction had 11 bases not matched to a gene; V was cut back by 5 bases and J by 7 bases. The CDR3 DNA reads TGTGCCAGCAGTACCATAGCGGGTTTGGGGAATGAGCAGTTCTTC. Translating it yields CASSTIAGLGNEQFF.

The rearrangement joins TRBV7-9 to TRBJ2-5; 8 nucleotides line up with TRBD2. The CDR3 spans 15 residues. The V gene end was trimmed by 4 bases and the J gene end by 3 bases; junction bases not matched to a gene: 7. CDR1 and CDR2 (germline): SEHNR, FQNEAQ (reference sequence). Here the CDR3 reads CASSSFGLAEETQYF. DNA for the CDR3: TGTGCCAGCAGCTCCTTCGGACTAGCAGAAGAGACCCAGTACTTC.

This chain links TRBV30 with TRBJ1-6, with D maybe TRBD1 (5 bases). CDR3 length: 10 amino acids. V was shortened by 8 bases and J by 10 bases, with 9 bases between the two germline ends. CDR1 is GTSNPN, CDR2 SVGIG, per germline (reference sequence). In nucleotides, the CDR3 is TGTGCCGGGGGGGACTCACCCCTCCACTTT. It yields the protein CAGGDSPLHF. Full variable domain (outside the CDR3, taken from reference TRBV30 and TRBJ1-6): SQTIHQWPATLVQPVGSPLSLECTVEGTSNPNLYWYRQAAGRGLQLLFYSVGIGQISSEVPQNLSASRPQDRQFILSSKKLLLSDSGFYLCAGGDSPLHFGNGTRLTVT.

The chain carries TRBV5-4 and TRBJ1-2, with 7 bases fitting TRBD1. The ends lost 4 bases at V and 0 bases at J; junction bases unmatched: 9. From germline, CDR1 is SGHNT and CDR2 YYREEE (reference sequence). The CDR3 has 16 amino acids. CDR3 DNA sequence: TGTGCCAGCAGCCCCGGGGACAGTCTCTCTAACTATGGCTACACCTTC. It codes for CASSPGDSLSNYGYTF.

The V call is TRBV4-3, the J call TRBJ2-3; a weak D match, TRBD2 (6 bases). V lost 3 bases and J lost 6, with 16 bases in between. Germline lookup yields CDR1 LGHNA and CDR2 YSLEER. The CDR3 spans 15 residues. CDR3: CASSQKQRVGDTQYF. The DNA for the CDR3 is TGCGCCAGCAGCCAGAAGCAGCGGGTTGGGGATACGCAGTATTTT.

This rearrangement joins TRBV6-4 to TRBJ1-2, with TRBD1 matching over 8 bases. This CDR3 comprises 15 residues. The V gene end was trimmed by 2 bases and the J gene end by 7 bases; junction bases not matched to a gene: 9. Germline assignment: CDR1 MRHNA and CDR2 SNTAGT. CDR3 sequence (DNA): TGTGCCAGCAGTGACACCGGACAGGGAGTAGGTGGCTACACCTTC. Translated, it gives CASSDTGQGVGGYTF.

The chain joins TRBV5-1 to TRBJ2-3; perhaps D is TRBD1 or TRBD2 (7 bases each). The CDR3 totals 15 residues. Germline values: CDR1 SGHRS, CDR2 YFSETQ. V shed 7 bases and J shed 1 base, with 16 bases lying between them. DNA for the CDR3: TGCGCCAGCTCCTGGGGAGGGGGCCGCACAGATACGCAGTATTTT. This sequence encodes CASSWGGGRTDTQYF.

The chain's CDR3 is CASSLVSQNYGYTF. In DNA form, the CDR3 reads TGTGCCAGCAGCTTAGTTTCACAGAACTATGGCTACACCTTC. The chain couples TRBV7-9 to TRBJ1-2; D is ambiguous. V lost 1 base and J 2 bases, leaving 8 bases between the germline ends. Germline lookup yields CDR1 SEHNR and CDR2 FQNEAQ (reference sequence). This CDR3 spans 14 amino acids.

The gene calls are TRBV30 and TRBJ1-5, with TRBD1 as a possible D gene (5 bases). The CDR3 extends over 14 amino acids. Trimming took 4 bases from V and 7 from J, leaving 17 bases between them. Germline CDR1 GTSNPN, CDR2 SVGIG (reference sequence). CDR3 coding DNA: TGTGCCTGGAACCGTAAGCAGGGAGGACAGCCCCAGCATTTT. This gives the protein CAWNRKQGGQPQHF. Full variable domain (outside the CDR3, taken from reference TRBV30 and TRBJ1-5): SQTIHQWPATLVQPVGSPLSLECTVEGTSNPNLYWYRQAAGRGLQLLFYSVGIGQISSEVPQNLSASRPQDRQFILSSKKLLLSDSGFYLCAWNRKQGGQPQHFGDGTRLSIL.

Only one count was recorded for this clone. This rearrangement joins TRBV28 to TRBJ2-7, with D perhaps TRBD1 or TRBD2 (5 bases each). Germline CDR1 MDHEN, CDR2 SYDVKM. Trimming removed 5 bases from V and 3 bases from J, with 14 bases in between. The CDR3 sequence is 14 residues long. CDR3 sequence: CASSPRDGLYEQYF. The CDR3 region has the DNA TGTGCCAGCAGTCCCCGGGACGGCCTCTACGAGCAGTACTTC.

This chain connects TRBV5-1 to TRBJ1-1; a weak D match, TRBD1 (5 bases). This CDR3 comprises 14 residues. Trimming pared 4 bases from V and 1 base from J, leaving 11 bases between. The germline V gene encodes CDR1 SGHRS and CDR2 YFSETQ. CDR3 sequence: CASSRGTANTEAFF. The CDR3 nucleotides are TGCGCCAGCAGCCGTGGGACCGCGAACACTGAAGCTTTCTTT.

The chain carries TRBV13 and TRBJ2-7; D is ambiguous. This CDR3 contains 11 residues. Germline V gene sequence: CDR1 PRHDT, CDR2 FYEKMQ (reference sequence). V lost 0 bases and J 5 bases, leaving 2 bases between the germline ends. This CDR3 is CASSLGDEQYF. For the CDR3, the DNA is TGTGCCAGCAGCTTAGGGGACGAGCAGTACTTC.

The genes are TRBV5-1 and TRBJ1-4; possibly TRBD1 for D (6 bases). Trimming cost V 0 bases and J 4 bases, with 10 bases left between them. CDR1 is SGHRS and CDR2 is YFSETQ in the germline V gene. The CDR3 length is 15 residues. The CDR3 is CASSLGGAGNEKLFF. Written as DNA, the CDR3 is TGCGCCAGCAGCTTGGGGGGGGCCGGTAATGAAAAACTGTTTTTT. Full variable domain (remainder filled in from reference TRBV5-1 and TRBJ1-4): KAGVTQTPRYLIKTRGQQVTLSCSPISGHRSVSWYQQTPGQGLQFLFEYFSETQRNKGNFPGRFSGRQFSNSRSEMNVSTLELGDSALYLCASSLGGAGNEKLFFGSGTQLSVL.

This chain uses TRBV5-1 with TRBJ1-5, with 7 positions matching TRBD1. V was pared by 2 bases and J by 6 bases, with 5 bases of the junction left unmatched. There are 14 residues in the CDR3. CDR1 and CDR2 from the germline V gene are SGHRS and YFSETQ. CDR3: CASSFGQAGQPQHF. The CDR3 DNA is TGCGCCAGCAGCTTCGGACAGGCTGGTCAGCCCCAGCATTTT.

About this clone: Relative to the germline gene, one junction end is altered; a read error may explain this. The rearrangement joins TRBV28 to TRBJ2-7, with D tentatively TRBD1 (7 bases). The CDR3 covers 14 residues. Germline values: CDR1 MDHEN, CDR2 SYDVKM. For the CDR3, the DNA is TGTGCCAGCAGTCTGCGGGGACAGTCCTTCGAGCAGTACTTC. Translated: CASSLRGQSFEQYF.

The gene calls are TRBV18 and TRBJ2-5; TRBD1 might be the D (5 bases). V lost 2 bases and J lost 5, with 12 bases in between. Germline values: CDR1 KGHSH, CDR2 LQKENI. CDR3 length: 14 residues. The CDR3 spells CASSPERTRETQYF. The CDR3 bases are TGTGCCAGCTCACCAGAACGGACACGGGAGACCCAGTACTTC.

The rearrangement links TRBV5-1 to TRBJ2-5; possibly TRBD2 for D (6 bases). The ends were cut back, 0 bases at V and 1 base at J, with 10 bases in the middle. The CDR3 has 15 residues. From germline, CDR1 is SGHRS and CDR2 YFSETQ. CDR3 residues: CASSLGRGRQETQYF. DNA for the CDR3: TGCGCCAGCAGCTTGGGGAGGGGCCGCCAAGAGACCCAGTACTTC.

The V and J genes are TRBV19 and TRBJ2-1, with TRBD2 identical over 7 bases. V lost 6 bases, J lost 2 bases, and 7 bases stayed unmatched. The CDR3 is 15 amino acids. Per the germline V gene, CDR1 is LNHDA and CDR2 is SQIVND (reference sequence). The CDR3 sequence is CASRTSGTTYNEQFF. CDR3 DNA: TGTGCCAGTAGAACCTCCGGGACTACCTACAATGAGCAGTTCTTC. Based on the CDR3 plus reference TRBV19 and TRBJ2-1, the full variable domain is DGGITQSPKYLFRKEGQNVTLSCEQNLNHDAMYWYRQDPGQGLRLIYYSQIVNDFQKGDIAEGYSVSREKKESFPLTVTSAQKNPTAFYLCASRTSGTTYNEQFFGPGTRLTVL.

This rearrangement joins TRBV29-1 to TRBJ2-1; either TRBD1 or TRBD2 may supply D (5 bases each). This CDR3 region has 13 residues. Germline assignment: CDR1 SQVTM and CDR2 ANQGSEA. The V end was cut by 5 bases, the J end by 2 bases, with 10 bases between. CDR3 protein: CSVRADTYNEQFF. The CDR3 bases are TGCAGCGTTCGAGCGGACACCTACAATGAGCAGTTCTTC.